What follows are 27 T cell receptor beta chains derived from one specimen sequenced in a study of identical twins (dated by TCRdb to about 2016). Preparation of the library involved 5' RACE. Sequencing relied on an Illumina HiSeq 2000. The public reads were reprocessed in TCRdb via fastp at Q25 and MiXCR, keeping in-frame beta chains. Identical CDR3 protein sequences are pooled into one entry, listed with their most common genes and DNA. Recorded for this sample are approximately 1.8 million distinct CDR3 sequences; around a third of them occurred a single time. The ten biggest clones cover approximately 0.29% of the sample. What was sequenced was cord blood. Receptor source: a newborn girl in good health.

This clonotype was detected only a few times. The chain joins TRBV29-1 to TRBJ2-2; D is unclear. The CDR3 loop spans 13 amino acids. Germline assignment: CDR1 SQVTM and CDR2 ANQGSEA. The CDR3 spells CSFSTTNTGELFF. CDR3 bases: TGCAGTTTCAGCACAACGAACACCGGGGAGCTGTTTTTT.

The CDR3 DNA is TGTGCCAGCAGCTTCCTTAACAATCAGCCCCAGCATTTT. Protein sequence: CASSFLNNQPQHF. The chain recombines TRBV12-3 or TRBV12-4 with TRBJ1-5, with D uncertain. The CDR3 totals 13 residues. V was clipped by 6 bases and J by 3 bases, with 9 bases between them.

The rearrangement joins TRBV28 to TRBJ1-2; 7 nucleotides line up with TRBD1. Per germline, CDR1 MDHEN and CDR2 SYDVKM. V trimming: 5 bases; J trimming: 6 bases; junction bases outside the gene matches: 9. The CDR3 covers 14 residues. The CDR3 DNA follows: TGTGCCAGCAGTCAATACAGGGGATGGGATGGCTACACCTTC. Its protein product is CASSQYRGWDGYTF.

The V and J genes are TRBV13 and TRBJ2-4; TRBD1 aligns across 9 bases. The J call may be wrong; the DNA end is better matched by TRBJ2-7. This CDR3 has 15 amino acids. Germline V gene lookup returns CDR1 PRHDT and CDR2 FYEKMQ (reference sequence). CDR3: CASSLENRGHDEQYF. In DNA, the CDR3 is TGTGCCAGCAGCTTGGAAAACAGGGGGCATGACGAGCAGTACTTC.

This clonotype was seen a few times. The V and J genes are TRBV29-1 and TRBJ1-5, with a tentative D call TRBD1 (6 bases). Germline CDR1 and CDR2: SQVTM and ANQGSEA. V gave up 4 bases and J gave up 5 bases, with 12 bases separating them. CDR3 length: 13 amino acids. The CDR3 protein is CSVGTGYDQPQHF. CDR3 in DNA: TGCAGCGTTGGTACAGGGTACGATCAGCCCCAGCATTTT.

This clonotype was observed a handful of times. V is TRBV20-1 and J is TRBJ2-7; D is possibly TRBD1 (5 bases). This CDR3 is 13 amino acids long. In germline, CDR1 is DFQATT, CDR2 SNEGSKA (reference sequence). Trimming took off 5 bases at V and 2 bases at J, with 13 bases between the two ends. This CDR3 is CSAGKTQAYEQYF. CDR3 DNA sequence: TGCAGTGCTGGCAAGACACAGGCCTACGAGCAGTACTTC.

This clonotype came up a few times. The genes are TRBV25-1 and TRBJ1-4; perhaps TRBD1 as D (6 bases). V was trimmed by 8 bases and J by 0 bases, leaving 13 bases between them. This CDR3 is built from 15 residues. Looked up from germline, CDR1 is MGHDK and CDR2 is SYGVNS. CDR3 nucleotide sequence: TGTGCCAGCCCCAGGGGAACGGCAACTAATGAAAAACTGTTTTTT. Its translation is CASPRGTATNEKLFF.

This clonotype was counted between two and nine times. The chain employs TRBV25-1 and TRBJ2-4, with 10 bases fitting TRBD1. The closer fit of TRBJ2-7 to the DNA end suggests the J call may be wrong. The germline gives CDR1 MGHDK, CDR2 SYGVNS. This CDR3 has 17 amino acids. This chain's CDR3 is CASSEYLLGQGTYEQYF. CDR3 bases: TGTGCCAGCAGTGAATATTTATTGGGACAGGGGACGTACGAGCAGTACTTC.

This clonotype has only one observation. The chain's CDR3 is CASSLVGGADTEAFF. The CDR3 DNA is TGCGCCAGCAGCTTGGTAGGGGGCGCAGACACTGAAGCTTTCTTT. This chain links TRBV5-1 with TRBJ1-1; TRBD1 agrees at 7 bases. This CDR3 spans 15 amino acids. V gave up 0 bases and J gave up 3 bases; unmatched junction bases: 5. Germline V gene lookup returns CDR1 SGHRS and CDR2 YFSETQ.

J is TRBJ1-5 and V is TRBV2, with D possibly being TRBD1 (6 bases). V shed 6 bases and J shed 6 bases, with 21 bases lying between them. Germline CDR1 reads SNHLY; CDR2 reads FYNNEI. The CDR3 covers 16 residues. CDR3 amino acids: CASSEPLRGGSQPQHF. In DNA, the CDR3 is TGTGCCAGCAGCGAACCCCTCAGGGGAGGAAGTCAGCCCCAGCATTTT.

V is TRBV20-1 and J is TRBJ1-2; 7 bases align to TRBD1. This CDR3 region has 18 residues. Germline V gene lookup returns CDR1 DFQATT and CDR2 SNEGSKA (reference sequence). V was clipped by 5 bases and J by 5 bases; unmatched bases: 23. The CDR3 nucleotides read TGCAGTGCTTCCCTACCGGGACAGCCTAAGGGGACCCTATATGGCTACACCTTC. This codes for CSASLPGQPKGTLYGYTF.

This clonotype turned up a few times. The chain carries TRBV20-1 and TRBJ1-2; D unresolved. This CDR3 comprises 13 residues. V lost 3 bases to trimming and J lost 4 bases, with 12 bases between them. Germline CDR1 is DFQATT and CDR2 is SNEGSKA (reference sequence). The CDR3 region is CSARVAGSYGYTF. CDR3 DNA: TGCAGTGCTAGGGTCGCAGGTTCCTATGGCTACACCTTC.

This clonotype has more than one count but fewer than ten. The rearrangement joins TRBV11-1 to TRBJ2-1; a possible D gene is TRBD2 (6 bases). This CDR3 is 14 amino acids long. Trimming pared 6 bases from V and 6 bases from J, leaving 15 bases between. Germline V gene lookup returns CDR1 SGHAT and CDR2 FQDESV (reference sequence). The CDR3 here is CASRVQWGVNEQFF. DNA for the CDR3: TGTGCCAGCAGGGTACAATGGGGGGTCAATGAGCAGTTCTTC.

The rearrangement joins TRBV29-1 to TRBJ2-7; 7 nucleotides line up with TRBD2. This CDR3 is built from 13 residues. The V and J ends lost 2 bases and 2 bases, in that order; junction bases with no gene match: 3. CDR1 SQVTM and CDR2 ANQGSEA come from the germline V gene. CDR3 protein: CSVELAATYEQYF. CDR3 nucleotides: TGCAGCGTTGAACTAGCGGCCACCTACGAGCAGTACTTC.

This clonotype was detected ten times or more. The chain is built from TRBV20-1 and TRBJ2-6, with 7 bases identical to TRBD2. Germline V CDR1 and CDR2: DFQATT, SNEGSKA (reference sequence). The CDR3 has 17 residues. Unmatched junction bases numbered 7, after V lost 2 bases and J lost 0 bases. CDR3 nucleotides: TGCAGTGCTAGACTAGCGGAAGTCCCCTCTGGGGCCAACGTCCTGACTTTC. Its protein product is CSARLAEVPSGANVLTF.

This clonotype was recorded many times. The chain links TRBV12-3 or TRBV12-4 to TRBJ1-1; 7 bases map to TRBD1. The CDR3 is 13 residues long. J lost 2 bases, V lost 6 bases, and 3 bases had no gene match. In DNA, the CDR3 is TGTGCCAGCAGGTACAGGGGTAACACTGAAGCTTTCTTT. This codes for CASRYRGNTEAFF.

This clonotype has a handful of counts. The chain employs TRBV12-3 or TRBV12-4 and TRBJ2-1; tentative D call: TRBD2 (5 bases). The CDR3 sequence is 11 residues long. The V and J ends lost 8 bases and 10 bases respectively, with 12 bases between them. The DNA of the CDR3 is TGTGCCAGCTTCCTAGCTGGCGAGCAGTTCTTC. This codes for CASFLAGEQFF.

In this sample, this clonotype turned up a few times. V gene TRBV6-2 or TRBV6-3 combines with J gene TRBJ2-5, with 12 bases fitting TRBD2. Germline V gene data show CDR1 as MNHEY and CDR2 as SVGEGT. The V gene end was trimmed by 0 bases and the J gene end by 11 bases; junction bases not matched to a gene: 10. The CDR3 extends over 16 amino acids. The CDR3 DNA reads as TGTGCCAGCAGTTACTCTAGGACTAGCGGGGTAGAGGAGCAGTACTTC. This encodes CASSYSRTSGVEEQYF.

This clonotype has more than one count but fewer than ten. V and J are TRBV28 and TRBJ2-7; TRBD2 matches at 11 bases. The V gene's germline CDR1 is MDHEN and CDR2 SYDVKM. J lost 2 bases, V lost 1 base, and 4 bases had no gene match. The CDR3 loop spans 16 amino acids. Here the CDR3 reads CASSLFRLAGPYEQYF. The DNA for the CDR3 is TGTGCCAGCAGTTTATTCCGACTAGCGGGACCCTACGAGCAGTACTTC.

The chain employs TRBV20-1 and TRBJ1-5; possibly TRBD1 for D (5 bases). V was shortened by 3 bases and J by 7 bases, with 13 bases between the two germline ends. This CDR3 spans 13 amino acids. CDR1 is DFQATT, CDR2 SNEGSKA, per germline (reference sequence). The CDR3 here is CSASEGPGQPQHF. Written as DNA, the CDR3 is TGCAGTGCTAGTGAGGGACCGGGGCAGCCCCAGCATTTT.

This clonotype came up many times. The CDR3 protein is CSVEDPGDEQFF. For the CDR3, the DNA is TGCAGCGTTGAAGATCCGGGGGATGAGCAGTTCTTC. This chain links TRBV29-1 with TRBJ2-1; TRBD2 is a possible D gene (6 bases). CDR1 and CDR2 (germline): SQVTM, ANQGSEA. The germline V and J ends were trimmed by 0 bases and 8 bases, with 8 bases remaining between them. The CDR3 runs to 12 residues.

This clonotype occurred a few times. The chain couples TRBV20-1 to TRBJ2-1; TRBD2 matches 8 bases. With 6 bases clipped from V and 7 bases from J, the junction kept 14 bases outside the gene matches. The V gene's germline CDR1 is DFQATT and CDR2 SNEGSKA (reference sequence). The CDR3 length is 15 residues. The CDR3 reads CSAHRIAGGGNEQFF. The CDR3 nucleotides are TGCAGTGCCCATCGGATCGCGGGGGGCGGAAATGAGCAGTTCTTC.

The chain uses TRBV11-2 and TRBJ2-3; no clear D. The CDR3 consists of 15 residues. CDR1 is SGHAT, CDR2 FQNNGV, per germline. V was trimmed by 2 bases and J by 1 base, leaving 10 bases between them. The CDR3 loop is CASSLPDGRTDTQYF. In DNA form, the CDR3 reads TGTGCCAGCAGCTTACCGGACGGACGCACAGATACGCAGTATTTT.

The chain joins TRBV12-3 or TRBV12-4 to TRBJ2-3; D remains ambiguous. The CDR3 contains 16 residues. The germline V and J ends were trimmed by 2 bases and 2 bases, with 14 bases remaining between them. The CDR3 protein is CASSLIPGQSTDTQYF. Here the CDR3 DNA reads TGTGCCAGCAGTTTAATACCCGGGCAGTCCACAGATACGCAGTATTTT.

The chain recombines TRBV7-2 with TRBJ1-1, with D perhaps TRBD1 (6 bases). Trimming left V 3 bases short and J 7 bases short, with 12 bases between. The CDR3 runs 13 residues. CDR1 is SGHTA, CDR2 FQGNSA, per germline. CDR3 nucleotide sequence: TGTGCCAGCAGCTTGGGGGACACACTTGAAGCTTTCTTT. It specifies CASSLGDTLEAFF.

This clonotype showed up just a few times. The J gene is TRBJ1-4, the V gene TRBV7-8; tentative D call: TRBD1 (5 bases). Trimming stripped 5 bases from V and 0 bases from J, with 13 bases between. The CDR3 runs 16 residues. Germline CDR1 reads SGHVS; CDR2 reads FQNEAQ. CDR3 in DNA: TGTGCCAGCAGCCAAGGGACCCCCGCAACTAATGAAAAACTGTTTTTT. The encoded protein is CASSQGTPATNEKLFF.

The sample holds a few counts of this clonotype. The CDR3 protein is CSGERGNTEAFF. Here the CDR3 DNA reads TGCAGCGGAGAGAGGGGGAACACTGAAGCTTTCTTT. The chain recombines TRBV29-1 with TRBJ1-1, with D tentatively TRBD1 (5 bases). V lost 7 bases and J lost 1, with 10 bases in between. The CDR3 has 12 residues. Germline loops: CDR1 SQVTM, CDR2 ANQGSEA.